These 2 T cell receptor beta chains were all obtained from the same sample, sequenced in a study of CD8+ T cells in alopecia areata (dated by TCRdb to 2017 to 2018). The label giving this sample's time point can be read as: baseline before oral tofacitinib. The library relied on the immunoSEQ multiplex PCR assay. RNA was extracted from all samples and reverse transcribed into cDNA, which served as template for TCR sequencing. This is the immuneACCESS table as TCRdb keeps it, with only in-frame sequences that have V and J called. A part of the clones is gone; compared with another copy, unresolved V genes explain less than half, and the rest is unexplained. The sample table records 150,000 or so clones; around 87% of these occur just once. Roughly 16% of the sample rests with the top ten. Here the sequenced sample was CD8+ T cells sorted from blood, taken at week 0. These receptors were collected from a human donor with alopecia areata.

The chain has TRBV5-4 and TRBJ2-7, with 14 bases matching TRBD2. The J segment lost 7 bases and the V segment lost 3 bases, leaving 6 bases of the junction unmatched. Per germline, CDR1 SGHNT and CDR2 YYREEE (reference sequence). The length of the CDR3 is 15 residues. The chain's CDR3 is CASSSGLAGVGEQYF. The DNA for the CDR3 is TGTGCCAGCAGCTCGGGACTAGCGGGAGTCGGGGAGCAGTACTTC.

This sequence joins TRBV2 and TRBJ1-1; D gene uncertain. Germline V CDR1 and CDR2: SNHLY, FYNNEI. CDR3 length: 13 amino acids. The V end lost 6 bases, the J end lost 6 bases, and 14 bases lay between the germline ends. CDR3 amino acids: CASRPTPDAEAFF. In nucleotides, the CDR3 is TGTGCCAGCAGACCCACCCCCGACGCTGAAGCTTTCTTT.